The 17 T cell receptor beta chains below were found in one sample sequenced in a study of Ad26.COV2.S vaccination and SARS-CoV-2 variants (dated by TCRdb to about 2021). The treatment or condition label for this specimen denotes: roughly 19 received Ad26.COV2.S at low or high dose, single or two shots; 5 received placebo; per-sample allocation not given. Repertoires of vaccine and placebo recipients were sequenced from samples collected on day 63 after the first injection. Library creation used the immunoSEQ multiplex PCR assay. This immuneACCESS table, as held by TCRdb, lists in-frame sequences with V and J called but not all clones. Of the missing ones, under half trace to an unresolved V gene in checked studies; the others have no known cause. This sample holds 430,000 or so clones; around 90% were observed only once. The ten largest make up 9% to 15% of the sample. Sequences were derived from peripheral blood, sampled in a trial of Ad26.COV2.S vaccine versus placebo. The receptors were gathered from a person between 18 and 65 years old who received the Ad26.COV2.S COVID-19 vaccine or a placebo.

V is TRBV27 and J is TRBJ1-4, with a possible D match to TRBD1 (6 bases). CDR3 length: 15 residues. The V end lost 2 bases, the J end lost 3 bases, and 10 bases lay between the germline ends. Germline V lookup: CDR1 MNHEY, CDR2 SMNVEV (reference sequence). CDR3 nucleotides: TGTGCCAGCAGTTTAACGGCAGGGGCTAATGAAAAACTGTTTTTT. Protein: CASSLTAGANEKLFF.

The rearrangement links TRBV2 to TRBJ1-2, with TRBD1 as a possible D gene (5 bases). The germline V gene has CDR1 SNHLY and CDR2 FYNNEI. This CDR3 contains 14 residues. V shed 7 bases and J shed 2 bases, with 14 bases lying between them. For the CDR3, the DNA is TGTGCCAGCATGGGGGTGGAAGGGAACTATGGCTACACCTTC. It encodes CASMGVEGNYGYTF.

V is TRBV6-5 and J is TRBJ2-2; D may be TRBD1 (5 bases). The CDR3 is 15 residues long. The V end lost 5 bases, the J end lost 3 bases, and 13 bases lay between the germline ends. Germline assignment: CDR1 MNHEY and CDR2 SVGAGI. CDR3 loop: CASSQGRDYTGELFF. In DNA form, the CDR3 reads TGTGCCAGCAGTCAGGGCAGGGATTACACCGGGGAGCTGTTTTTT.

The CDR3: CASSSGGMVYEQYF. CDR3 DNA: TGTGCCAGCAGTTCCGGGGGGATGGTCTACGAGCAGTACTTC. This chain connects TRBV27 to TRBJ2-7; TRBD2 agrees at 7 bases. The V gene end was trimmed by 4 bases and the J gene end by 3 bases; junction bases not matched to a gene: 6. The CDR3 has 14 amino acids. Per the germline V gene, CDR1 is MNHEY and CDR2 is SMNVEV (reference sequence).

The chain joins TRBV24-1 to TRBJ2-2; TRBD2 is a possible D gene (6 bases). From germline, CDR1 is KGHDR and CDR2 SFDVKD. Trimming cost V 5 bases and J 8 bases, with 20 bases left between them. The CDR3 consists of 16 residues. This CDR3 is CATSAQTAGQAGELFF. The CDR3 DNA follows: TGTGCCACCAGTGCCCAAACGGCGGGGCAAGCAGGGGAGCTGTTTTTT.

The chain combines TRBV13 with TRBJ1-6; D call uncertain. Germline CDR1 PRHDT, CDR2 FYEKMQ (reference sequence). The ends were cut back, 2 bases at V and 8 bases at J, with 7 bases in the middle. The CDR3 is 13 amino acids. The CDR3 spells CASSLWTDSPLHF. The CDR3 DNA reads as TGTGCCAGCAGCTTATGGACGGATTCACCCCTCCACTTT.

V and J are TRBV11-2 and TRBJ2-3; 8 bases are a match to TRBD1. V was clipped by 4 bases and J by 4 bases; unmatched bases: 7. CDR1 and CDR2 (germline): SGHAT, FQNNGV. The CDR3 contains 15 residues. The CDR3 is CASSYVTGGPDTQYF. DNA for the CDR3: TGTGCCAGCAGCTACGTAACAGGGGGACCAGATACGCAGTATTTT.

This clone was observed a single time. The CDR3: CASSSGQGAYEQYF. In DNA form, the CDR3 reads TGTGCCAGCAGTTCGGGACAGGGGGCCTACGAGCAGTACTTC. The V and J genes are TRBV6-5 and TRBJ2-7; 11 bases match TRBD1. Germline values: CDR1 MNHEY, CDR2 SVGAGI. V trimming: 4 bases; J trimming: 2 bases; junction bases outside the gene matches: 1. This CDR3 is 14 amino acids long.

This clone was counted ten times or more. The rearrangement joins TRBV7-9 to TRBJ2-7; TRBD1 matches 10 bases. The germline V gene has CDR1 SEHNR and CDR2 FQNEAQ (reference sequence). Losses at the gene ends were 2 bases for V and 3 bases for J; bases not matched to a gene: 10. The CDR3 spans 17 residues. CDR3 residues: CASSLTGTGVSNYEQYF. For the CDR3, the DNA is TGTGCCAGCAGCTTAACCGGGACAGGGGTATCCAACTACGAGCAGTACTTC.

The rearrangement links TRBV7-2 to TRBJ2-1, with a weak D call TRBD2 (5 bases). Germline CDR1 is SGHTA and CDR2 is FQGNSA. V shed 5 bases and J shed 0 bases, with 11 bases lying between them. This CDR3 spans 15 amino acids. The CDR3 nucleotides read TGTGCCAGCAGCCTACTAGGGTCCTCCTACAATGAGCAGTTCTTC. Residues: CASSLLGSSYNEQFF. Based on the CDR3 plus reference TRBV7-2 and TRBJ2-1, the full variable domain is GAGVSQSPSNKVTEKGKDVELRCDPISGHTALYWYRQSLGQGLEFLIYFQGNSAPDKSGLPSDRFSAERTGGSVSTLTIQRTQQEDSAVYLCASSLLGSSYNEQFFGPGTRLTVL.

The rearrangement links TRBV29-1 to TRBJ2-7; D may be TRBD1 (5 bases). The length of the CDR3 is 13 residues. V was clipped by 6 bases and J by 0 bases, with 12 bases between them. Looked up from germline, CDR1 is SQVTM and CDR2 is ANQGSEA. Written as DNA, the CDR3 is TGCAGCGTGGAACAGGACAACTCCTACGAGCAGTACTTC. Translation: CSVEQDNSYEQYF.

This chain joins TRBV10-1 and TRBJ1-1; no clear D. The CDR3 extends over 15 amino acids. From germline, CDR1 is WNHNN and CDR2 SYGVQD (reference sequence). The germline V and J ends were trimmed by 2 bases and 0 bases, with 10 bases remaining between them. The CDR3 is CASSESATMNTEAFF. CDR3 DNA sequence: TGCGCCAGCAGTGAGAGCGCAACGATGAACACTGAAGCTTTCTTT.

The V call is TRBV2, the J call TRBJ2-7; 14 positions match TRBD2. V shed 5 bases and J 6 bases; nucleotides not matched to a gene: 6. The germline CDR1 and CDR2 sequences are SNHLY and FYNNEI. The CDR3 runs 15 residues. This chain's CDR3 is CASSRGLAGEGEQYF. The CDR3 DNA sequence: TGTGCCAGCAGTCGGGGACTAGCGGGAGAGGGCGAGCAGTACTTC.

This clone was found a few times. J is TRBJ1-5 and V is TRBV2; the match to TRBD1 covers 11 bases. There are 15 residues in the CDR3. Germline loops: CDR1 SNHLY, CDR2 FYNNEI. After removal of 6 bases from V and 0 bases from J, the junction contained 1 base not matched to a gene. In nucleotides, the CDR3 is TGTGCCAGCAGCGGGACAGGGGGTAGCAATCAGCCCCAGCATTTT. Amino acids: CASSGTGGSNQPQHF.

The chain couples TRBV30 to TRBJ1-5; no firm D call. Trimming stripped 2 bases from V and 4 bases from J, with 9 bases between. This CDR3 contains 13 residues. Germline V CDR1 and CDR2: GTSNPN, SVGIG (reference sequence). Written as DNA, the CDR3 is TGTGCCTGGAGTACGGCCCTTAATCAGCCCCAGCATTTT. Protein sequence: CAWSTALNQPQHF.

The V call is TRBV28, the J call TRBJ2-7; 10 bases are a match to TRBD1. The V segment lost 3 bases and the J segment 4 bases; nucleotides outside the gene matches: 6. The CDR3 contains 15 residues. Germline CDR1 reads MDHEN; CDR2 reads SYDVKM. The CDR3 here is CASSFGGTGEYEQYF. The CDR3 coding sequence is TGTGCCAGCAGTTTTGGAGGGACAGGGGAATACGAGCAGTACTTC.

J is TRBJ1-4 and V is TRBV29-1; D is uncertain. Per germline, CDR1 SQVTM and CDR2 ANQGSEA. With 2 bases removed from V and 3 bases from J, the gap between germline ends came to 10 bases. This CDR3 is 14 amino acids long. The CDR3 DNA follows: TGCAGCGTTGAACTGGCGGGATCTAATGAAAAACTGTTTTTT. Its translation is CSVELAGSNEKLFF.